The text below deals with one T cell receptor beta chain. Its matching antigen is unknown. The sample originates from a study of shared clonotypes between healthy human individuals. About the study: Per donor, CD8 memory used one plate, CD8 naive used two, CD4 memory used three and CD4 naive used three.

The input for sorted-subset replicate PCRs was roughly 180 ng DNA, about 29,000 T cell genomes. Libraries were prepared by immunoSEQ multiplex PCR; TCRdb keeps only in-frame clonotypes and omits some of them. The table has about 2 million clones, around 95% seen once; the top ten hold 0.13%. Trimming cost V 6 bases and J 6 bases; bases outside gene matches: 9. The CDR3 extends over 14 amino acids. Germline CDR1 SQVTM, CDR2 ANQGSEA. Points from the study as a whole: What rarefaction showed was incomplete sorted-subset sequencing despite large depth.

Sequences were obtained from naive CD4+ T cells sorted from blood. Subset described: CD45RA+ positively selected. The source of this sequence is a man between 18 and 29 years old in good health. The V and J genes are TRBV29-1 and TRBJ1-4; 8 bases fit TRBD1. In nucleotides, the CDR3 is TGCAGCGTCGATCCCGGGACAGGTTATGAAAAACTGTTTTTT. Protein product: CSVDPGTGYEKLFF.